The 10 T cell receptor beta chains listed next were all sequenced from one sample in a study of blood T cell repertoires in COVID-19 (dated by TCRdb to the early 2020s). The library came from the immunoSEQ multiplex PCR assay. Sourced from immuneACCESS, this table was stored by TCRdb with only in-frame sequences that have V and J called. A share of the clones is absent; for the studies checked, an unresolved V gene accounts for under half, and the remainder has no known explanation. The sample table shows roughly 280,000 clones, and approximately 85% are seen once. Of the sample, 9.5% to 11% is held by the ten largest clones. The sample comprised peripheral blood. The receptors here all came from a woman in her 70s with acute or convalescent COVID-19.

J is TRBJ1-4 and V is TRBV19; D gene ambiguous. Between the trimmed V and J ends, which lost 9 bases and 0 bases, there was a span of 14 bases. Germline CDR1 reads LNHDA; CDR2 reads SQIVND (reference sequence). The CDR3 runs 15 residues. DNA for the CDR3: TGTGCCAGCCGGGAGCCGGATTCAACTAATGAAAAACTGTTTTTT. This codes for CASREPDSTNEKLFF.

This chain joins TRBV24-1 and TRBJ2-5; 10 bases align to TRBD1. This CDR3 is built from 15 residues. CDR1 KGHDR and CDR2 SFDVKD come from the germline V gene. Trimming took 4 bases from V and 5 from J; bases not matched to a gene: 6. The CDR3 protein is CATSEPTGGRETQYF. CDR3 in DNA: TGTGCCACCAGTGAGCCGACAGGGGGCCGGGAGACCCAGTACTTC.

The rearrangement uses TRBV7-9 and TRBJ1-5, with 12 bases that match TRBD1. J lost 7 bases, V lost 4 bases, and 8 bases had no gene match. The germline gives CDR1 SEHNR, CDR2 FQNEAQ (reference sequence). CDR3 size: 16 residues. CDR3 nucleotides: TGTGCCAGCAGCTCAGGGTCGGGGACAGGGGGCCAGCCCCAGCATTTT. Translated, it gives CASSSGSGTGGQPQHF.

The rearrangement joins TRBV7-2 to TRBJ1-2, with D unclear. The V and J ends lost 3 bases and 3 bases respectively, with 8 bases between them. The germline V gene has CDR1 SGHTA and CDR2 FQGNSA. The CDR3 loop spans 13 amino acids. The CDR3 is CASSLAGYYGYTF. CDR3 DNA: TGTGCCAGCAGCTTGGCAGGATACTATGGCTACACCTTC. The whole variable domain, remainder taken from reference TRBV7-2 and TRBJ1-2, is GAGVSQSPSNKVTEKGKDVELRCDPISGHTALYWYRQSLGQGLEFLIYFQGNSAPDKSGLPSDRFSAERTGGSVSTLTIQRTQQEDSAVYLCASSLAGYYGYTFGSGTRLTVV.

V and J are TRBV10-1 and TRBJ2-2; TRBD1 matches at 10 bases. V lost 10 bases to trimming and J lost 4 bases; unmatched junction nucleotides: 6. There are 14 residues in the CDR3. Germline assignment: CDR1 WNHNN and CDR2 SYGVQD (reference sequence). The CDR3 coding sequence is TGCGCCACGCAAAGGACAGGGGGCACCGGGGAGCTGTTTTTT. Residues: CATQRTGGTGELFF.

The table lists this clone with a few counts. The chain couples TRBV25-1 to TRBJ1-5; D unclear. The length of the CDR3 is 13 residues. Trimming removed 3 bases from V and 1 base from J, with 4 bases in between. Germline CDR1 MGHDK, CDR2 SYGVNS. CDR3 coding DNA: TGTGCCAGCAGTGACAGGAGCAATCAGCCCCAGCATTTT. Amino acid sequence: CASSDRSNQPQHF.

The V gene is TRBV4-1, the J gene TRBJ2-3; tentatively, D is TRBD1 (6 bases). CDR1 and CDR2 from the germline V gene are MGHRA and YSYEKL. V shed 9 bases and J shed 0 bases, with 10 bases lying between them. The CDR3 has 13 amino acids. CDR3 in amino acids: CASKGVSTDTQYF. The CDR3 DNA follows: TGCGCCAGTAAGGGGGTAAGCACAGATACGCAGTATTTT.

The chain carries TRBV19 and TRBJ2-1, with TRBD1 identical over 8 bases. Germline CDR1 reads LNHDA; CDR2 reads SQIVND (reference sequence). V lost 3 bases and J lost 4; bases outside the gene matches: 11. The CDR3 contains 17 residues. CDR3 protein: CASSIIHRGLVYNEQFF. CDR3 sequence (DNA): TGTGCCAGTAGTATCATTCACAGGGGGTTAGTATACAATGAGCAGTTCTTC.

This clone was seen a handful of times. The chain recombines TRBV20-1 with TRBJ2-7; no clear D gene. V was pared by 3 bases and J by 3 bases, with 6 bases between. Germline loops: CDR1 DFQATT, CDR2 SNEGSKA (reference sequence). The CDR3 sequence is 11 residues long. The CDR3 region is CSASDRYEQYF. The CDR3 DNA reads TGCAGTGCTAGTGACCGCTACGAGCAGTACTTC.

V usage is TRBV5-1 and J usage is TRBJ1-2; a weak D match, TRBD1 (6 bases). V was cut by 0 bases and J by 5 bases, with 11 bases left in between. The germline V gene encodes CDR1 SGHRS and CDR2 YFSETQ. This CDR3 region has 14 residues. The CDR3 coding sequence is TGCGCCAGCAGCTTGGATCCAGGGGCTTATGGCTACACCTTC. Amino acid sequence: CASSLDPGAYGYTF.